This is a list of T cell receptor beta chains from one sample in a study of cytomegalovirus exposure and HLA in healthy donors. Repertoires were generated with immunoSEQ multiplex PCR, while TCRdb's copy carries only in-frame clones and drops some. The sample consists of roughly 110,000 clones, around 77% of them appearing once. Material: PBMCs. The source of these receptors is a male donor in good health and CMV-seronegative. CDR3s include the opening cysteine and the closing phenylalanine or tryptophan. Size values are once, few and many counts, or a class for expanded clones, and some rows have none.

v_gene	abundance	j_gene	CDR3aa
TRBV19	-	TRBJ2-1	CASSILLAPYNEQFF
TRBV19	-	TRBJ2-1	CASRLAGVSPNEQFF
TRBV27	-	TRBJ1-1	CASSSTNTEAFF
TRBV5-1	few	TRBJ2-7	CASSLAGGPKYEQYF
TRBV5-6	-	TRBJ2-7	CASSLLGTGQSEQYF
TRBV11-3	few	TRBJ2-7	CASSLGGSSYEQYF
TRBV5-8	-	TRBJ1-5	CASSLLRGLRNQPQHF
TRBV19	-	TRBJ2-7	CASSDFYEQYF
TRBV6-5	-	TRBJ1-1	CASRMTGLTSAFF
TRBV14	-	TRBJ2-2	CASSLLAGGPAGELFF
TRBV27	-	TRBJ1-2	CASSKTDNYTF
TRBV27	-	TRBJ2-1	CASSLSTGNEQFF
TRBV28	-	TRBJ1-3	CASRRRDSFSGNTIYF
TRBV28	once	-	CASSLGQGYEQYF
TRBV30	once	TRBJ2-1	CAWLAATYNEQFF
TRBV7-8	-	TRBJ2-7	CASSLVGGSSYEQYF
TRBV6-5	-	TRBJ2-7	CASSPVAGNYEQYF
TRBV2	once	TRBJ1-1	CASSERVGGSEAFF
TRBV11-2	-	TRBJ2-1	CASSRTSGIAGNEQFF
TRBV19	-	TRBJ1-3	CASSKEGTSGNTIYF
TRBV6-6	-	TRBJ2-1	CASSYDAGGNEQFF
TRBV28	-	TRBJ2-3	CASSLGLAGGVDTQYF
TRBV10-1	-	TRBJ2-7	CASSEYVPGRIPYEQYF
TRBV13	-	TRBJ2-7	CASSWRTSGYEQYF
TRBV30	few	TRBJ1-4	CAWGRQGGEKLFF
TRBV5-5	-	TRBJ2-7	CASSLAVRDRELYEQYF
TRBV4-2	-	TRBJ2-1	CASSQETSGSYNEQFF
TRBV5-1	few	TRBJ1-5	CASSLVPGQAYQPQHF
TRBV5-8	-	TRBJ1-1	CASSLRGARTEAFF
TRBV27	-	TRBJ2-7	CASSIATGAYEQYF
TRBV10-1	-	TRBJ2-4	CASRVAGREKNLAKNIQYF
TRBV30	few	TRBJ2-6	CATGTGGSGANVLTF
TRBV28	few	TRBJ1-2	CASSYLGTAYGYTF
TRBV18	-	TRBJ2-5	CASSRGGPKETQYF
TRBV7-6	once	-	CASSLGGQSSYEQYF
TRBV19	few	TRBJ2-5	CASSPGLAGRRETQYF
TRBV2	once	TRBJ1-2	CASRPGKANYGYTF
TRBV7-2	-	TRBJ1-1	CASSLGGGRVVTEAFF
TRBV5-4	-	TRBJ2-3	CASNPRRGGSTDTQYF
TRBV9	-	TRBJ1-4	CASSAPQGKLFF